One and the same sample provided the 18 T cell receptor beta chains below, sequenced in a study of T-cell memory formation after mild COVID-19. From the 5' RACE reads, TCRdb called clonotypes with MiXCR, one entry per CDR3 protein. The sample has some 300,000 distinct CDR3 sequences, approximately 22% seen once. Sequencing was carried out using PBMCs or a T cell subset sorted from them (not recorded which). The receptors stem from a man aged 18 to 35 who had mild COVID-19 (a few samples of this study predate the infection). Cell type and time point are not known.

This clonotype has more than one count but fewer than ten. In DNA, the CDR3 is TGCGCCAGCAGCCGTAACCCCAGCAATCAGCCCCAGCATTTT. This encodes CASSRNPSNQPQHF. The chain links TRBV5-1 to TRBJ1-5; D unclear. V lost 4 bases and J lost 1, with 9 bases in between. CDR1 and CDR2 (germline): SGHRS, YFSETQ. The CDR3 is 14 residues long. The whole variable domain, remainder taken from reference TRBV5-1 and TRBJ1-5, is KAGVTQTPRYLIKTRGQQVTLSCSPISGHRSVSWYQQTPGQGLQFLFEYFSETQRNKGNFPGRFSGRQFSNSRSEMNVSTLELGDSALYLCASSRNPSNQPQHFGDGTRLSIL.

The chain has TRBV18 and TRBJ1-5; D is undetermined. Trimming shortened V by 2 bases and J by 2 bases, and 10 bases separated the two germline ends. CDR1 and CDR2 (germline): KGHSH, LQKENI. The CDR3 has 15 amino acids. The CDR3 DNA reads TGTGCCAGCTCACCAGGGCCTCTAGGCAATCAGCCCCAGCATTTT. Translation gives CASSPGPLGNQPQHF.

The chain links TRBV20-1 to TRBJ1-2; D is unclear. This CDR3 comprises 13 residues. Deletions cut 0 bases from V and 4 bases from J, with 9 bases between. The germline CDR1 and CDR2 sequences are DFQATT and SNEGSKA (reference sequence). The DNA of the CDR3 is TGCAGTGCTAGAGATGTGGTTGGCTATGGCTACACCTTC. Its translation: CSARDVVGYGYTF.

CDR3 residues: CASRSYLSASYGYTF. CDR3 sequence (DNA): TGTGCCAGCAGATCCTACCTGTCAGCCTCCTATGGCTACACCTTC. The chain combines TRBV7-2 with TRBJ1-2; no definite D call. CDR1 is SGHTA and CDR2 is FQGNSA in the germline V gene. V lost 6 bases and J lost 4, with 18 bases in between. This CDR3 spans 15 amino acids.

This clonotype was found a few times. The chain recombines TRBV7-9 with TRBJ2-7, with D maybe TRBD1 (6 bases). V lost 2 bases to trimming and J lost 3 bases, with 8 bases between them. Germline CDR1 reads SEHNR; CDR2 reads FQNEAQ (reference sequence). CDR3 size: 13 residues. The CDR3 spells CASSLRTDYEQYF. Here the CDR3 DNA reads TGTGCCAGCAGCTTACGGACAGACTACGAGCAGTACTTC.

The rearrangement joins TRBV9 to TRBJ1-6; D is ambiguous. Germline CDR1 reads SGDLS; CDR2 reads YYNGEE. Trimming pared 0 bases from V and 5 bases from J, leaving 9 bases between. The CDR3 has 15 residues. The CDR3 is CASSVDRDHNSPLHF. The CDR3 DNA follows: TGTGCCAGCAGCGTAGATAGGGATCATAATTCACCCCTCCACTTT.

The rearrangement joins TRBV18 to TRBJ2-4, with D possibly TRBD2 on 5 matching bases. The CDR3 has 14 amino acids. Germline values: CDR1 KGHSH, CDR2 LQKENI. The germline V and J ends were trimmed by 6 bases and 7 bases, with 16 bases remaining between them. CDR3 amino acids: CASSPIAGMNIQYF. CDR3 nucleotides: TGTGCCAGCTCCCCTATCGCGGGTATGAACATTCAGTACTTC.

A few counts support this clonotype. The chain combines TRBV7-8 with TRBJ2-7; 7 nucleotides line up with TRBD1. Germline trimming cut 5 bases from V and 2 bases from J; bases unmatched to any gene: 9. Germline CDR1 reads SGHVS; CDR2 reads FQNEAQ. The CDR3 loop spans 15 amino acids. DNA of the CDR3: TGTGCCAGCAGCCCAGACTTCACAGGGGCCTACGAGCAGTACTTC. This translates into CASSPDFTGAYEQYF.

The gene calls are TRBV20-1 and TRBJ2-3; TRBD2 might be the D (6 bases). The germline gives CDR1 DFQATT, CDR2 SNEGSKA (reference sequence). The CDR3 runs to 13 residues. V dropped 6 bases and J dropped 2 bases, with 12 bases sitting between them. CDR3: CSADRGNTDTQYF. DNA of the CDR3: TGCAGTGCGGACCGGGGGAACACAGATACGCAGTATTTT.

This clonotype occurred a few times. V gene TRBV20-1 combines with J gene TRBJ2-3, with 11 bases aligning to TRBD2. J was trimmed by 6 bases and V by 5 bases; bases with no gene match: 10. The CDR3 has 15 residues. CDR1 and CDR2 (germline): DFQATT, SNEGSKA (reference sequence). CDR3: CSAPYGTSGHDTQYF. The CDR3, as DNA: TGCAGTGCTCCTTACGGGACTAGCGGTCATGATACGCAGTATTTT.

A remark on this clonotype: The junction does not match germline at one end; this may be a read error. The V and J genes are TRBV7-7 and TRBJ1-5; possible D gene TRBD1, 5 bases. This CDR3 has 16 residues. Per the germline V gene, CDR1 is SSHAT and CDR2 is FNYEAQ (reference sequence). For the CDR3, the DNA is TGTGCTAGCAGCTCCCCGTCAGGGCAGAGCAATCAGCCCCAGCATTTT. Amino acid sequence: CASSSPSGQSNQPQHF.

The sample holds a few counts of this clonotype. V and J are TRBV4-3 and TRBJ2-2, with 9 bases lining up with TRBD2. Germline V lookup: CDR1 LGHNA, CDR2 YSLEER. The ends lost 3 bases at V and 2 bases at J; junction bases unmatched: 7. This CDR3 spans 17 amino acids. The CDR3 here is CASSHAVAGENTGELFF. The CDR3 DNA sequence: TGCGCCAGCAGCCATGCCGTAGCGGGGGAAAACACCGGGGAGCTGTTTTTT.

The chain combines TRBV10-1 with TRBJ2-7, with TRBD1 as a possible D gene (5 bases). CDR3 length: 14 amino acids. V was trimmed by 0 bases and J by 4 bases, leaving 10 bases between them. Germline V gene data show CDR1 as WNHNN and CDR2 as SYGVQD (reference sequence). The CDR3 here is CASSESTGVYEQYF. The CDR3 coding sequence is TGCGCCAGCAGTGAGTCAACAGGAGTTTACGAGCAGTACTTC.

This clonotype came up a few times. The chain links TRBV6-6 to TRBJ1-1; 7 bases align to TRBD1. Germline V gives CDR1 MNHNY, CDR2 SVGAGI (reference sequence). The CDR3 runs 11 residues. J gave up 12 bases and V 6 bases, and 7 bases lay outside the gene matches. CDR3 in amino acids: CASRYRGWTFF. The CDR3 DNA follows: TGTGCCAGCAGGTACAGGGGTTGGACTTTCTTT.

V is TRBV5-1 and J is TRBJ2-2; no clear D. V was clipped by 2 bases and J by 7 bases, with 12 bases between them. This CDR3 spans 14 amino acids. Germline V CDR1 and CDR2: SGHRS, YFSETQ. The CDR3 is CASSFRAEDGELFF. The DNA of the CDR3 is TGCGCCAGCAGCTTCCGGGCCGAGGACGGGGAGCTGTTTTTT.

This clonotype was detected a few times. The V gene is TRBV28, the J gene TRBJ2-7; tentative D call: TRBD1 (6 bases). The germline V gene encodes CDR1 MDHEN and CDR2 SYDVKM. This CDR3 has 14 amino acids. The V gene lost 5 bases and the J gene lost 7 bases, with 18 bases spanning the gap. In nucleotides, the CDR3 is TGTGCCAGCAGTACCAAGGCAGGGGCAGGAGAGCAGTACGTC. Its translation: CASSTKAGAGEQYV.

This clonotype has ten or more counts. The V call is TRBV7-9, the J call TRBJ2-7; TRBD1 matches at 11 bases. This CDR3 comprises 16 residues. The trim removed 0 bases at V and 6 bases at J, leaving 7 bases unmatched. Germline V lookup: CDR1 SEHNR, CDR2 FQNEAQ (reference sequence). The CDR3, as DNA: TGTGCCAGCAGCTTAGCGTTAGGACAGGGGGCGCGCGAGCAGTACTTC. Its translation is CASSLALGQGAREQYF.

The chain employs TRBV4-3 and TRBJ1-2, with 10 bases lining up with TRBD1. The V gene's germline CDR1 is LGHNA and CDR2 YSLEER. The CDR3 extends over 14 amino acids. J lost 7 bases, V lost 1 base, and 3 bases had no gene match. The CDR3 DNA is TGCGCCAGCAGCCAAGGGACAGGGGGTTTTGGCTACACCTTC. It encodes CASSQGTGGFGYTF.